This entry lists 9 T cell receptor beta chains sequenced from one sample in a study of blood T cell repertoires in COVID-19 (dated by TCRdb to the early 2020s). Libraries were constructed by the immunoSEQ multiplex PCR assay. TCRdb re-hosts the immuneACCESS table, in-frame sequences only. Its copies lack some clones; in the studies checked, an unresolved V gene accounts for under half of them, and the cause for the rest is not known. A total of 250,000 to 350,000 clones appear in this sample, about 90% of them only once. The top ten hold approximately 8% of the sample. Sequenced: peripheral blood. The source is a woman aged 50 to 60 who had recovered from COVID-19.

The chain has TRBV9 and TRBJ2-7, with D tentatively TRBD2 (5 bases). V was cut by 3 bases and J by 7 bases, with 14 bases left in between. The CDR3 consists of 13 residues. Germline assignment: CDR1 SGDLS and CDR2 YYNGEE. The CDR3, as DNA: TGTGCCAGCAGCGCCTACTCGTCGGGGGAGCAGTACTTC. Its protein product is CASSAYSSGEQYF.

The V and J genes are TRBV28 and TRBJ1-5, with 12 bases matching TRBD1. The CDR3 contains 20 residues. V gave up 0 bases and J gave up 2 bases; unmatched junction bases: 11. CDR1 MDHEN and CDR2 SYDVKM come from the germline V gene. The CDR3 is CASSLWSGGQGAFRNQPQHF. The DNA for the CDR3 is TGTGCCAGCAGTTTATGGAGTGGGGGACAGGGGGCCTTCCGCAATCAGCCCCAGCATTTT.

This rearrangement joins TRBV28 to TRBJ2-2; 8 bases agree with TRBD1. The junction had 2 bases not matched to a gene; V was cut back by 5 bases and J by 3 bases. Germline V gene lookup returns CDR1 MDHEN and CDR2 SYDVKM. The CDR3 sequence is 14 residues long. Here the CDR3 DNA reads TGTGCCAGCAGTCGGACAGGGTACACCGGGGAGCTGTTTTTT. It codes for CASSRTGYTGELFF. Variable domain in full (rest from reference TRBV28 and TRBJ2-2): DVKVTQSSRYLVKRTGEKVFLECVQDMDHENMFWYRQDPGLGLRLIYFSYDVKMKEKGDIPEGYSVSREKKERFSLILESASTNQTSMYLCASSRTGYTGELFFGEGSRLTVL.

This chain uses TRBV24-1 with TRBJ2-1; TRBD2 agrees at 9 bases. There are 16 residues in the CDR3. The V gene end was trimmed by 3 bases and the J gene end by 5 bases; junction bases not matched to a gene: 7. Germline CDR1 is KGHDR and CDR2 is SFDVKD. The CDR3 loop reads CATSDPLSGRDNEQFF. The DNA of the CDR3 is TGTGCCACCAGTGATCCCCTTAGCGGGAGAGACAATGAGCAGTTCTTC.

The rearrangement joins TRBV21-1 to TRBJ2-7; the table's TRBD2 call for D was not verified on the DNA. TRBV21-1 is a pseudogene locus. The CDR3 runs to 16 residues. CDR3 in amino acids: CASSRGTSGSSYEQYF. CDR3 DNA sequence: TGTGCCAGCAGCAGAGGGACTAGCGGGAGCTCCTACGAGCAGTACTTC.

For the CDR3, the DNA is TGTGCCAGCAGCCCGGGACTAGCGGGTAAGAGCTCCTACAATGAGCAGTTCTTC. It is translated as CASSPGLAGKSSYNEQFF. The rearrangement links TRBV7-8 to TRBJ2-1; 12 bases line up with TRBD2. Germline loops: CDR1 SGHVS, CDR2 FQNEAQ. Trimming took 5 bases from V and 0 from J; bases not matched to a gene: 8. CDR3 size: 18 residues.

The chain joins TRBV7-3 to TRBJ2-7, with 10 bases that match TRBD2. The CDR3 is made up of 15 amino acids. After removal of 2 bases from V and 6 bases from J, the junction contained 7 bases not matched to a gene. Germline CDR1 and CDR2: SGHTA and FQGTGA. This CDR3 is CASSLLAGGRSEQYF. In nucleotides, the CDR3 is TGTGCCAGCAGCTTATTAGCGGGAGGTCGGAGCGAGCAGTACTTC.

The J gene is TRBJ2-7, the V gene TRBV11-2, with 10 bases identical to TRBD2. In germline, CDR1 is SGHAT, CDR2 FQNNGV. The CDR3 is 15 amino acids. After removal of 5 bases from V and 5 bases from J, the junction contained 9 bases not matched to a gene. The CDR3 DNA reads as TGTGCCAGCAGCCACTCCGGGACTAGCGCCCACGAGCAGTACTTC. Protein: CASSHSGTSAHEQYF.

For the CDR3, the DNA is TGCGCCAGCAGGCCTATCGACAGGGTCCAAGAGACCCAGTACTTC. Translated: CASRPIDRVQETQYF. The gene calls are TRBV5-1 and TRBJ2-5; 7 nucleotides agree with TRBD1. Germline assignment: CDR1 SGHRS and CDR2 YFSETQ. V lost 5 bases, J lost 1 base, and 8 bases stayed unmatched. CDR3 length: 15 residues.